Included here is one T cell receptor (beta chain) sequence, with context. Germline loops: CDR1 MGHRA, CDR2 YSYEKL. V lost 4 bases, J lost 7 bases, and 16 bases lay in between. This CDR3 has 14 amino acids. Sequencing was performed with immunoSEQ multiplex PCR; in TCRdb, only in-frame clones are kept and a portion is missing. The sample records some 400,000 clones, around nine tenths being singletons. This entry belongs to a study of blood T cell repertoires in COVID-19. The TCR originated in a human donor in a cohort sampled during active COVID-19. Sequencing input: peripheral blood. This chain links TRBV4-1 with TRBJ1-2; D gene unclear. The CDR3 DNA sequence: TGCGCCAGCAGCCCCCCGGGGAGGTTCGGTGGCTACACCTTC. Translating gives CASSPPGRFGGYTF.